The 25 T cell receptor beta chains below come from one sample, sequenced in a study of T-cell memory formation after mild COVID-19. TCRdb processed the 5' RACE reads anew with MiXCR; each CDR3 protein has one entry. The sample records 300,000 to 350,000 distinct CDR3 sequences, 10% to 15% being singletons. The material sequenced was PBMCs or a T cell subset sorted from them (not recorded which). All receptors derive from a man aged 18 to 35 who had mild COVID-19 (a few samples of this study predate the infection). Cell type and time point are not known.

The V call is TRBV6-5, the J call TRBJ2-1; tentatively, D is TRBD1 (5 bases). Trimming cost V 6 bases and J 0 bases, with 15 bases left between them. Germline CDR1 and CDR2: MNHEY and SVGAGI. The CDR3 runs 16 residues. The CDR3 region is CASSMTALSSYNEQFF. CDR3 bases: TGTGCCAGCAGCATGACAGCTCTTTCCTCCTACAATGAGCAGTTCTTC.

This clonotype was observed a handful of times. The genes are TRBV6-5 and TRBJ1-5; the D is unclear. The CDR3 has 15 amino acids. Deletions cut 5 bases from V and 1 base from J, with 12 bases between. The germline CDR1 and CDR2 sequences are MNHEY and SVGAGI. The CDR3 loop is CASSSGPGSNQPQHF. Written as DNA, the CDR3 is TGTGCCAGCAGTAGTGGGCCGGGGAGCAATCAGCCCCAGCATTTT.

This clonotype was counted between two and nine times. This rearrangement joins TRBV3-1 to TRBJ2-5; D remains ambiguous. The CDR3 sequence is 13 residues long. Germline V CDR1 and CDR2: LGHDT, YNNKEL (reference sequence). With 4 bases removed from V and 6 bases from J, the gap between germline ends came to 12 bases. The CDR3 DNA reads as TGTGCCAGCAGCCCTCCCTCCGACAAGACCCAGTACTTC. Protein: CASSPPSDKTQYF.

There are a few counts of this clonotype. V and J are TRBV7-8 and TRBJ2-1; D possibly corresponds to TRBD1 (7 bases). The CDR3 runs to 15 residues. The V end lost 5 bases, the J end lost 2 bases, and 13 bases lay between the germline ends. Per germline, CDR1 SGHVS and CDR2 FQNEAQ. The CDR3 is CASSIRGATYNEQFF. In DNA, the CDR3 is TGTGCCAGCAGCATCAGGGGGGCCACCTACAATGAGCAGTTCTTC.

This clonotype was seen only a few times. This chain's CDR3 is CASSIVGQGRYNEQFF. The CDR3 DNA reads TGTGCCAGCAGCATCGTAGGACAGGGACGATACAATGAGCAGTTCTTC. The rearrangement links TRBV28 to TRBJ2-1; 8 positions agree with TRBD1. Looked up from germline, CDR1 is MDHEN and CDR2 is SYDVKM. The CDR3 covers 16 residues. Trimming at V came to 6 bases and at J to 4 bases, leaving 11 bases not matched to a gene.

This clonotype was recorded at least ten times. The chain recombines TRBV11-2 with TRBJ2-3; D is unresolved. Germline lookup yields CDR1 SGHAT and CDR2 FQNNGV. With 4 bases removed from V and 2 bases from J, the gap between germline ends came to 1 base. The CDR3 sequence is 11 residues long. The CDR3 DNA is TGTGCCAGCAGCTCCACAGATACGCAGTATTTT. As protein: CASSSTDTQYF. The variable domain in full, with the rest retrieved from reference TRBV11-2 and TRBJ2-3, is EAGVAQSPRYKIIEKRQSVAFWCNPISGHATLYWYQQILGQGPKLLIQFQNNGVVDDSQLPKDRFSAERLKGVDSTLKIQPAKLEDSAVYLCASSSTDTQYFGPGTRLTVL.

The chain combines TRBV28 with TRBJ1-2; the D is unclear. CDR3 length: 14 amino acids. Trimming took off 3 bases at V and 4 bases at J, with 12 bases between the two ends. The V gene's germline CDR1 is MDHEN and CDR2 SYDVKM. The CDR3 region has the DNA TGTGCCAGCAGTTTCGGTCCGGGCAGCTATGGCTACACCTTC. Its translation: CASSFGPGSYGYTF.

The V and J genes are TRBV12-3 or TRBV12-4 and TRBJ1-1, with 8 bases fitting TRBD1. The length of the CDR3 is 13 residues. V was clipped by 7 bases and J by 5 bases; unmatched bases: 6. The CDR3 reads CASTQGGGTEAFF. CDR3 sequence (DNA): TGTGCCAGCACACAGGGGGGAGGTACTGAAGCTTTCTTT.

This clonotype has ten or more counts. This chain connects TRBV4-3 to TRBJ2-1; D not resolved. Deletions cut 0 bases from V and 7 bases from J, with 10 bases between. Germline V gene lookup returns CDR1 LGHNA and CDR2 YSLEER. The CDR3 is 14 amino acids. The chain's CDR3 is CASSQEPYGNEQFF. CDR3 nucleotide sequence: TGCGCCAGCAGCCAAGAACCTTATGGGAATGAGCAGTTCTTC.

This clonotype was counted only a few times. The chain has TRBV27 and TRBJ2-1, with TRBD2 matching 8 bases. The V gene's germline CDR1 is MNHEY and CDR2 SMNVEV (reference sequence). The V gene end was trimmed by 10 bases and the J gene end by 6 bases; junction bases not matched to a gene: 5. CDR3 length: 12 residues. CDR3 loop: CATSSGLNEQFF. CDR3 DNA: TGTGCCACCTCTAGCGGGCTCAATGAGCAGTTCTTC.

The chain links TRBV7-8 to TRBJ2-1; tentative D call: TRBD1 (6 bases). The germline V gene encodes CDR1 SGHVS and CDR2 FQNEAQ. Trimming cost V 2 bases and J 3 bases, with 11 bases left between them. The length of the CDR3 is 15 residues. CDR3 DNA: TGTGCCAGCAGCTTATCCAGGGGCTTCTACAATGAGCAGTTCTTC. It codes for CASSLSRGFYNEQFF.

This clonotype was observed a handful of times. The chain links TRBV12-3 or TRBV12-4 to TRBJ1-1; 7 bases fit TRBD1. With V trimmed by 4 bases and J by 2 bases, 4 bases remained unmatched. CDR3 size: 14 residues. CDR3 bases: TGTGCCAGCAGTTCACAGGGGAGAAACACTGAAGCTTTCTTT. This encodes CASSSQGRNTEAFF.

This clonotype was recorded a few times. The CDR3, as DNA: TGTGCCAGTAGTATAATACCCCATAGTTGTGGGGTTACCTCCTACGAGCAGTACGTC. Translation gives CASSIIPHSCGVTSYEQYV. The chain combines TRBV19 with TRBJ2-7; D not certain. The length of the CDR3 is 19 residues. Trimming pared 2 bases from V and 0 bases from J, leaving 23 bases between. Germline V gives CDR1 LNHDA, CDR2 SQIVND (reference sequence).

This clonotype was found a few times. The rearrangement links TRBV7-2 to TRBJ2-3; no definite D call. Germline values: CDR1 SGHTA, CDR2 FQGNSA. V lost 7 bases and J lost 7, with 24 bases in between. The CDR3 has 16 amino acids. The DNA of the CDR3 is TGTGCCAGCACCCTTTTTGGCGGCCCTTCGGTTTATACGCAGTATTTT. The encoded protein is CASTLFGGPSVYTQYF.

The chain joins TRBV12-3 or TRBV12-4 to TRBJ1-1, with D possibly matching TRBD1 (6 bases). This CDR3 has 16 amino acids. V lost 3 bases and J 1 base, leaving 15 bases between the germline ends. The CDR3 loop is CASSFGQGLANTEAFF. The CDR3 DNA is TGTGCCAGCAGTTTTGGCCAGGGGCTGGCGAACACTGAAGCTTTCTTT.

This clonotype was seen only a few times. The CDR3 spells CSARPLGGVPGEQFF. CDR3 nucleotides: TGCAGTGCTAGACCCCTCGGGGGGGTACCTGGTGAGCAGTTCTTC. V and J are TRBV20-1 and TRBJ2-1, with 8 bases identical to TRBD2. Unmatched junction bases numbered 12, after V lost 2 bases and J lost 9 bases. CDR1 and CDR2 from the germline V gene are DFQATT and SNEGSKA (reference sequence). The CDR3 is 15 residues long.

This sequence joins TRBV10-3 and TRBJ2-7; D is uncertain. Between the trimmed V and J ends, which lost 3 bases and 2 bases, there was a span of 5 bases. CDR3 length: 12 residues. In germline, CDR1 is ENHRY, CDR2 SYGVKD. CDR3 sequence (DNA): TGTGCCATCAGTGAAAACACCTACGAGCAGTACGTC. This gives the protein CAISENTYEQYV.

This clonotype occurred a few times. The chain uses TRBV7-9 and TRBJ2-1; 10 bases are shared with TRBD2. Trimming cost V 2 bases and J 6 bases; bases outside gene matches: 4. This CDR3 is 15 amino acids long. CDR1 SEHNR and CDR2 FQNEAQ come from the germline V gene (reference sequence). CDR3 sequence (DNA): TGTGCCAGCAGCTTAATTCTAGCGGGGGTCAATGAGCAGTTCTTC. Translating gives CASSLILAGVNEQFF.

This clonotype was detected only a few times. The chain employs TRBV18 and TRBJ2-1; 9 positions agree with TRBD2. V trimming: 6 bases; J trimming: 4 bases; junction bases outside the gene matches: 7. Per the germline V gene, CDR1 is KGHSH and CDR2 is LQKENI. The CDR3 contains 15 residues. The CDR3 region has the DNA TGTGCCAGCTCTCAGAGCGGGGGGTTTTACAATGAGCAGTTCTTC. It codes for CASSQSGGFYNEQFF.

Comment on this clonotype: One end of the junction is discordant with germline, which a read error may explain. The V and J genes are TRBV20-1 and TRBJ2-7; 11 bases match TRBD2. Germline CDR1 is DFQATT and CDR2 is SNEGSKA (reference sequence). The CDR3 spans 14 residues. Written as DNA, the CDR3 is TGCAGTGCGAGAGTAGCGGGGGGGACCTACGAGCAGTACTTC. It is translated as CSARVAGGTYEQYF.

This clonotype has a handful of counts. V is TRBV18 and J is TRBJ1-3; D not resolved. Trimming stripped 3 bases from V and 0 bases from J, with 9 bases between. The CDR3 is 15 amino acids. Germline V gene lookup returns CDR1 KGHSH and CDR2 LQKENI. The CDR3 reads CASSPSRNSGNTIYF. CDR3 nucleotide sequence: TGTGCCAGCTCACCCTCCCGGAACTCTGGAAACACCATATATTTT.

This clonotype turned up a few times. V gene TRBV12-3 or TRBV12-4 combines with J gene TRBJ1-1, with TRBD1 identical over 12 bases. Unmatched junction bases numbered 0, after V lost 6 bases and J lost 1 base. The CDR3 extends over 14 amino acids. CDR3 bases: TGTGCCAGCAGGGGACAGGGGGCGAACACTGAAGCTTTCTTT. Its translation is CASRGQGANTEAFF.

This clonotype came up many times. The chain employs TRBV10-2 and TRBJ2-5; 12 nucleotides agree with TRBD2. V lost 6 bases and J lost 4; bases outside the gene matches: 0. The CDR3 runs to 13 residues. Germline V gene lookup returns CDR1 WSHSY and CDR2 SAAADI. The CDR3: CASRLAGGETQYF. As DNA, the CDR3 is TGCGCCAGCAGACTAGCGGGGGGAGAGACCCAGTACTTC.

This clonotype came up many times. The J gene is TRBJ2-7, the V gene TRBV19; D is ambiguous. Trimming stripped 5 bases from V and 1 base from J, with 6 bases between. Germline-derived CDR1 and CDR2 are LNHDA and SQIVND (reference sequence). The CDR3 runs 12 residues. In nucleotides, the CDR3 is TGTGCCAGTAGTTCCGGTTCCTACGAGCAGTACTTC. It yields the protein CASSSGSYEQYF.

This clonotype was recorded a few times. The chain carries TRBV4-1 and TRBJ1-1; D gene unclear. This CDR3 is built from 15 residues. The germline V gene encodes CDR1 MGHRA and CDR2 YSYEKL. Trimming stripped 1 base from V and 4 bases from J, with 13 bases between. The CDR3 sequence is CASSQGPSSGTEAFF. In DNA, the CDR3 is TGCGCCAGCAGCCAAGGACCCAGCAGTGGCACTGAAGCTTTCTTT.